This TCR beta chain was identified in a study of cytomegalovirus exposure and HLA in healthy donors. The PCR employed 60 Vbeta primers together with 13 Jbeta primers. TCRdb's table, derived via immunoSEQ multiplex PCR, lists solely in-frame clones and lacks some. Among around 120,000 clones, around 76% were seen once, and the ten largest hold about 29%. The trim removed 5 bases at V and 3 bases at J, leaving 1 base unmatched. Germline V gives CDR1 MDHEN, CDR2 SYDVKM. CDR3 length: 13 amino acids. Source material: PBMCs. The sequence was collected from a man between 60 and 75 years old in good health and CMV-seropositive. V usage is TRBV28 and J usage is TRBJ2-7, with 10 bases identical to TRBD2. In DNA form, the CDR3 reads TGTGCCAGCAGTGGGACTAGCGTCTACGAGCAGTACTTC. Its protein product is CASSGTSVYEQYF.